The 28 T cell receptor beta chains presented below share a single source sample, sequenced in a study of blood T cell repertoires in COVID-19. Clones were sequenced by immunoSEQ multiplex PCR, and TCRdb holds only the in-frame ones, with some missing. The table lists a few hundred thousand clones, approximately 92% of them singletons, with about 4.6% in the top ten. Sequencing used peripheral blood. Receptor source: a middle-aged woman who had recovered from COVID-19.

This chain uses TRBV10-2 with TRBJ2-7, with a possible D match to TRBD1 (5 bases). The CDR3 runs 11 residues. The germline V gene encodes CDR1 WSHSY and CDR2 SAAADI. V was cut by 3 bases and J by 6 bases, with 6 bases left in between. The CDR3 loop is CASSEGAEQYV. Here the CDR3 DNA reads TGCGCCAGCAGTGAAGGGGCCGAGCAGTACGTC.

The V and J genes are TRBV2 and TRBJ2-1; D perhaps matches TRBD1 (6 bases). CDR3 length: 15 amino acids. V dropped 8 bases and J dropped 4 bases, with 18 bases sitting between them. Germline assignment: CDR1 SNHLY and CDR2 FYNNEI. CDR3: CASGGPPLLYNEQFF. The CDR3 DNA reads as TGTGCCAGCGGGGGCCCACCCCTGTTATACAATGAGCAGTTCTTC.

The genes are TRBV5-6 and TRBJ1-1; no firm D call. The CDR3 extends over 12 amino acids. Deletions cut 3 bases from V and 6 bases from J, with 9 bases between. From germline, CDR1 is SGHDT and CDR2 YYEEEE. This CDR3 is CASSSHPAEAFF. DNA for the CDR3: TGTGCCAGCAGCTCCCACCCAGCTGAAGCTTTCTTT.

The gene calls are TRBV20-1 and TRBJ2-5, with a weak D call TRBD1 (6 bases). Germline V gene sequence: CDR1 DFQATT, CDR2 SNEGSKA (reference sequence). This CDR3 region has 14 residues. V lost 3 bases and J lost 1, with 12 bases in between. CDR3 bases: TGCAGTGCTAGTAGCTGGACAGTCCAAGAGACCCAGTACTTC. Amino acid sequence: CSASSWTVQETQYF.

V and J are TRBV28 and TRBJ1-5, with TRBD1 identical over 9 bases. Germline V lookup: CDR1 MDHEN, CDR2 SYDVKM. The CDR3 has 14 residues. Trimming at V came to 5 bases and at J to 4 bases, leaving 3 bases not matched to a gene. The CDR3 DNA follows: TGTGCCAGCAGTAGGACAGGGGTAAATCAGCCCCAGCATTTT. Its protein is CASSRTGVNQPQHF.

This chain uses TRBV19 with TRBJ2-3; perhaps TRBD2 as D (5 bases). CDR1 and CDR2 (germline): LNHDA, SQIVND (reference sequence). This CDR3 region has 12 residues. Trimming cost V 5 bases and J 6 bases, with 9 bases left between them. The CDR3 DNA sequence: TGTGCCAGTAGTCCCAGCGGTGATACGCAGTATTTT. Translating it yields CASSPSGDTQYF. Variable domain in full (rest from reference TRBV19 and TRBJ2-3): DGGITQSPKYLFRKEGQNVTLSCEQNLNHDAMYWYRQDPGQGLRLIYYSQIVNDFQKGDIAEGYSVSREKKESFPLTVTSAQKNPTAFYLCASSPSGDTQYFGPGTRLTVL.

The V gene is TRBV19, the J gene TRBJ2-1; possibly TRBD1 for D (5 bases). Trimming left V 3 bases short and J 5 bases short, with 8 bases between. Germline assignment: CDR1 LNHDA and CDR2 SQIVND (reference sequence). CDR3 length equals 13 residues. In DNA form, the CDR3 reads TGTGCCAGTAGTATCGCCAGGGACAATGAGCAGTTCTTC. This gives the protein CASSIARDNEQFF.

This clone was seen more than once but under ten times. The V and J genes are TRBV21-1 and TRBJ1-2; the table's D call TRBD1 went unverified against the DNA. TRBV21-1 constitutes a pseudogene. CDR3 length: 14 amino acids. The CDR3 DNA follows: TGTGCCAGCAGCAAAGAAGGGGACACTTATGGCTACACCTTC. It translates to CASSKEGDTYGYTF.

The chain recombines TRBV6-5 with TRBJ2-2; possible D gene TRBD2, 5 bases. This CDR3 spans 15 amino acids. Germline CDR1 MNHEY, CDR2 SVGAGI. Trimming took 7 bases from V and 4 from J, leaving 16 bases between them. The CDR3 nucleotides read TGTGCCAGCACCCCCATACCCACTAGCACCGGGGAGCTGTTTTTT. This encodes CASTPIPTSTGELFF.

CDR3 sequence: CASSLNTGTDHTDTQYF. CDR3 DNA: TGTGCCAGCAGCTTGAATACCGGGACAGACCACACAGATACGCAGTATTTT. The rearrangement joins TRBV5-6 to TRBJ2-3, with 7 bases lining up with TRBD1. There are 17 residues in the CDR3. J lost 2 bases, V lost 1 base, and 10 bases had no gene match. The germline gives CDR1 SGHDT, CDR2 YYEEEE.

The V gene is TRBV2, the J gene TRBJ2-2; no reliable D call. Germline CDR1 reads SNHLY; CDR2 reads FYNNEI. Trimming shortened V by 5 bases and J by 6 bases, and 4 bases separated the two germline ends. The CDR3 runs 11 residues. Written as DNA, the CDR3 is TGTGCCAGCAGTATAGCCGGGGAGCTGTTTTTT. This sequence encodes CASSIAGELFF.

This clone was picked up one time. J is TRBJ1-2 and V is TRBV28; TRBD1 aligns across 8 bases. The CDR3 runs 14 residues. In germline, CDR1 is MDHEN, CDR2 SYDVKM. Trimming removed 5 bases from V and 4 bases from J; junction bases left unmatched: 6. In DNA, the CDR3 is TGTGCCAGCAGTCCAGCAGGGGGCCGCTATGGCTACACCTTC. Protein product: CASSPAGGRYGYTF.

V and J are TRBV10-2 and TRBJ2-1; TRBD2 aligns across 12 bases. The length of the CDR3 is 18 residues. Trimming removed 8 bases from V and 8 bases from J; junction bases left unmatched: 19. Germline assignment: CDR1 WSHSY and CDR2 SAAADI. Here the CDR3 reads CASLFTGLAGGSGDEQFF. The CDR3 coding sequence is TGCGCCAGCCTCTTCACCGGGCTAGCGGGAGGGAGTGGGGATGAGCAGTTCTTC.

This clone was seen just once. The rearrangement links TRBV24-1 to TRBJ2-2; D call uncertain. Germline V gene sequence: CDR1 KGHDR, CDR2 SFDVKD. The CDR3 spans 13 residues. Trimming left V 9 bases short and J 1 base short, with 8 bases between. The CDR3 is CATEHLNTGELFF. Written as DNA, the CDR3 is TGTGCCACCGAGCACCTGAACACCGGGGAGCTGTTTTTT.

V gene TRBV5-6 combines with J gene TRBJ1-5; D gene ambiguous. The CDR3 length is 14 residues. V lost 0 bases, J lost 6 bases, and 10 bases lay in between. Germline V lookup: CDR1 SGHDT, CDR2 YYEEEE. CDR3 in DNA: TGTGCCAGCAGCTTGGGGCAGTTCAGTCAGCCCCAGCATTTT. Translated: CASSLGQFSQPQHF. Looking up the rest from reference TRBV5-6 and TRBJ1-5 gives the full variable domain: DAGVTQSPTHLIKTRGQQVTLRCSPKSGHDTVSWYQQALGQGPQFIFQYYEEEERQRGNFPDRFSGHQFPNYSSELNVNALLLGDSALYLCASSLGQFSQPQHFGDGTRLSIL.

V is TRBV30 and J is TRBJ1-5, with 8 bases fitting TRBD1. V trimming: 6 bases; J trimming: 7 bases; junction bases outside the gene matches: 8. This CDR3 is built from 13 residues. Germline loops: CDR1 GTSNPN, CDR2 SVGIG (reference sequence). This CDR3 is CACNTGGEQPQHF. The CDR3 DNA is TGTGCCTGCAATACAGGGGGGGAACAGCCCCAGCATTTT.

The V gene is TRBV6-2 or TRBV6-3, the J gene TRBJ2-7, with TRBD2 matching over 13 bases. Germline V gene data show CDR1 as MNHEY and CDR2 as SVGEGT. V lost 3 bases to trimming and J lost 2 bases; unmatched junction nucleotides: 7. The CDR3 consists of 17 residues. The CDR3 spells CASSYRGLAGVTYEQYV. DNA of the CDR3: TGTGCCAGCAGTTATCGCGGACTAGCGGGAGTTACCTACGAGCAGTACGTC.

Of note for this clone: Different DNA sequences within this sample yield the same CDR3. The chain has TRBV28 and TRBJ1-2; D is perhaps TRBD1 (6 bases). The CDR3 loop spans 12 amino acids. The V end lost 5 bases, the J end lost 6 bases, and 10 bases lay between the germline ends. Germline V lookup: CDR1 MDHEN, CDR2 SYDVKM. The CDR3 is CASSLNRDGYTF. The CDR3 DNA sequence: TGTGCCAGCAGTCTTAACAGGGATGGCTACACCTTC.

V is TRBV9 and J is TRBJ2-7, with D tentatively TRBD2 (5 bases). The CDR3 sequence is 12 residues long. Looked up from germline, CDR1 is SGDLS and CDR2 is YYNGEE. Trimming took off 3 bases at V and 3 bases at J, with 7 bases between the two ends. The CDR3 loop reads CASSAEGYEQYV. The CDR3 coding sequence is TGTGCCAGCAGCGCCGAGGGCTACGAGCAGTACGTC.

The chain is built from TRBV5-8 and TRBJ2-1; no reliable D call. Deletions cut 1 base from V and 7 bases from J, with 6 bases between. The CDR3 consists of 12 residues. Germline CDR1 reads SGHTS; CDR2 reads YDEGEE. The CDR3 reads CASSLFRNEQFF. CDR3 in DNA: TGTGCCAGCAGCTTGTTCCGTAATGAGCAGTTCTTC.

The chain employs TRBV7-9 and TRBJ1-3; 7 nucleotides line up with TRBD1. The ends lost 5 bases at V and 4 bases at J; junction bases unmatched: 8. The CDR3 contains 15 residues. The V gene's germline CDR1 is SEHNR and CDR2 FQNEAQ (reference sequence). The CDR3 region is CASSPTGWGGNTIYF. The DNA for the CDR3 is TGTGCCAGCAGCCCGACAGGGTGGGGAGGAAACACCATATATTTT.

The V and J genes are TRBV7-2 and TRBJ1-1; no reliable D call. The CDR3 extends over 14 amino acids. Germline CDR1 is SGHTA and CDR2 is FQGNSA. Between the trimmed V and J ends, which lost 5 bases and 2 bases, there was a span of 12 bases. The CDR3 DNA is TGTGCCAGCAGCCCGCGGGGAAGAAACACTGAAGCTTTCTTT. Its protein is CASSPRGRNTEAFF.

The J gene is TRBJ2-1, the V gene TRBV7-9; 7 bases agree with TRBD2. The V gene's germline CDR1 is SEHNR and CDR2 FQNEAQ (reference sequence). The CDR3 has 16 amino acids. Germline trimming cut 1 base from V and 1 base from J; bases unmatched to any gene: 4. Written as DNA, the CDR3 is TGTGCCAGCAGCTTAGTTCCGGGAGGATCCTACAATGAGCAGTTCTTC. It specifies CASSLVPGGSYNEQFF.

This clone has only a few counts. The rearrangement uses TRBV27 and TRBJ1-6; no clear D gene. Trimming took 7 bases from V and 9 from J, leaving 16 bases between them. This CDR3 is built from 14 residues. Germline CDR1 MNHEY, CDR2 SMNVEV (reference sequence). Written as DNA, the CDR3 is TGTGCCAGCACCCCCCCACCGGGAGGTTCACCCCTCCACTTT. Translating gives CASTPPPGGSPLHF.

This clone showed up just once. The chain is built from TRBV2 and TRBJ1-1; 8 positions agree with TRBD1. CDR3 length: 13 residues. CDR1 and CDR2 from the germline V gene are SNHLY and FYNNEI. V lost 6 bases, J lost 12 bases, and 12 bases stayed unmatched. CDR3 DNA: TGTGCCAGCAGCCCACAGGGGGAAGGGGTGTCTTTCTTT. Translation: CASSPQGEGVSFF.

This clone was recorded only once. The chain recombines TRBV19 with TRBJ2-2, with D perhaps matching TRBD2 (6 bases). V was cut by 7 bases and J by 4 bases, with 10 bases left in between. CDR1 is LNHDA and CDR2 is SQIVND in the germline V gene (reference sequence). The CDR3 totals 13 residues. The CDR3 is CASTGVATGELFF. CDR3 sequence (DNA): TGTGCCAGTACGGGGGTGGCCACCGGGGAGCTGTTTTTT. The full variable domain, rest sourced from reference TRBV19 and TRBJ2-2, is DGGITQSPKYLFRKEGQNVTLSCEQNLNHDAMYWYRQDPGQGLRLIYYSQIVNDFQKGDIAEGYSVSREKKESFPLTVTSAQKNPTAFYLCASTGVATGELFFGEGSRLTVL.

The chain uses TRBV7-2 and TRBJ2-5; possibly TRBD2 for D (5 bases). The CDR3 has 16 amino acids. CDR1 and CDR2 (germline): SGHTA, FQGNSA. V lost 5 bases and J 2 bases, leaving 18 bases between the germline ends. The CDR3 sequence: CASSRRTALGQETQYF. Here the CDR3 DNA reads TGTGCCAGCAGCAGGCGGACTGCCCTAGGTCAAGAGACCCAGTACTTC. Combining the CDR3 with reference TRBV7-2 and TRBJ2-5 gives the whole variable domain GAGVSQSPSNKVTEKGKDVELRCDPISGHTALYWYRQSLGQGLEFLIYFQGNSAPDKSGLPSDRFSAERTGGSVSTLTIQRTQQEDSAVYLCASSRRTALGQETQYFGPGTRLLVL.

This sequence joins TRBV29-1 and TRBJ2-2, with 13 positions matching TRBD2. The CDR3 covers 17 residues. The V segment lost 5 bases and the J segment 4 bases; nucleotides outside the gene matches: 10. Per germline, CDR1 SQVTM and CDR2 ANQGSEA. CDR3 coding DNA: TGCAGCGTTTTGGGACTAGCGGGGACCCCTTTCACCGGGGAGCTGTTTTTT. Residues: CSVLGLAGTPFTGELFF.